The 2 T cell receptor beta chains in this list originate from one sample, sequenced in a study of T cells in Graves' hyperthyroidism and ophthalmopathy. TCR beta CDR3 sequences were amplified from RNA transcripts. The TCR CDR3 first-round RT-PCR relied on the HTBI primer set. TCRdb re-analysed the multiplex PCR reads in MiXCR, keeping a single row per CDR3 protein. The sample records about 560,000 distinct CDR3 sequences, around 17% being singletons. Sequencing was performed on blood. These receptors originate from a woman younger than 35 with Graves' hyperthyroidism.

This clonotype was found many times. The CDR3: CASRNRAGGPRDEQYF. The CDR3 nucleotides read TGTGCCAGCCGGAATCGAGCGGGAGGGCCGCGGGACGAGCAGTACTTC. This chain uses TRBV6-1 with TRBJ2-7, with TRBD2 matching over 10 bases. The CDR3 sequence is 16 residues long. V trimming: 8 bases; J trimming: 5 bases; junction bases outside the gene matches: 15. Germline V lookup: CDR1 MNHNS, CDR2 SASEGT.

Ten or more counts support this clonotype. The CDR3 is CATNSRQRANYGYTF. CDR3 nucleotide sequence: TGTGCCACCAACTCCAGGCAGCGTGCTAACTATGGCTACACCTTC. The J gene is TRBJ1-2, the V gene TRBV6-2 or TRBV6-3, with no clear D. In germline, CDR1 is MNHEY, CDR2 SVGEGT. V was trimmed by 10 bases and J by 0 bases, leaving 18 bases between them. CDR3 length: 15 amino acids.